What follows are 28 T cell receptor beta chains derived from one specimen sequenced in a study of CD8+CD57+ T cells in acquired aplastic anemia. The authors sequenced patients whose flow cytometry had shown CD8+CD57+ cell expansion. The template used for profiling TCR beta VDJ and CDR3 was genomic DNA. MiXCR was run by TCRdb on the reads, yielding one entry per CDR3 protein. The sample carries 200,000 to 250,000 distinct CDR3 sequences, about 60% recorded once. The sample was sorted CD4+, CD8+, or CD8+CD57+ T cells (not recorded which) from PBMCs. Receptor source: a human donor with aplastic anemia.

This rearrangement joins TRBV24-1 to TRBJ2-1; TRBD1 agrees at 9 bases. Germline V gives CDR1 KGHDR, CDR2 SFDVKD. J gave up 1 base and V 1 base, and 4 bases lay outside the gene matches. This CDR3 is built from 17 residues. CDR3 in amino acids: CATSDLGQGKSYNEQFF. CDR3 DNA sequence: TGTGCCACCAGTGATTTAGGACAGGGGAAATCCTACAATGAGCAGTTCTTC.

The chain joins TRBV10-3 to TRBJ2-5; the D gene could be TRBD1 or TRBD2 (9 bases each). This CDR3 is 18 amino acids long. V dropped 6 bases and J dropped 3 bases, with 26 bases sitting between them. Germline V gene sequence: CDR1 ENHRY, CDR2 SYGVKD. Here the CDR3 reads CAISPQGAGGPAKETQYF. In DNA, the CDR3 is TGTGCCATCAGCCCACAGGGGGCGGGAGGGCCCGCAAAAGAGACCCAGTACTTC.

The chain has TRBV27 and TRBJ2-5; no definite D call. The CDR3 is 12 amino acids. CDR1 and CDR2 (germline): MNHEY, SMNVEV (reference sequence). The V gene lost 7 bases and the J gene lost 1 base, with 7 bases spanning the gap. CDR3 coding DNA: TGTGCCAGCAACGACGGCCAAGAGACCCAGTACTTC. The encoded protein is CASNDGQETQYF.

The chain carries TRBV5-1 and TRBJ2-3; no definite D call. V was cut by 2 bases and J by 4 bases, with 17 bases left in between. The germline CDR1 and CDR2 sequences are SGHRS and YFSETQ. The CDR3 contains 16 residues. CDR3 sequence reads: CASSLKSNPSADTQYF. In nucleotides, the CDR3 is TGCGCCAGCAGCTTAAAGTCCAACCCCAGTGCAGATACGCAGTATTTT.

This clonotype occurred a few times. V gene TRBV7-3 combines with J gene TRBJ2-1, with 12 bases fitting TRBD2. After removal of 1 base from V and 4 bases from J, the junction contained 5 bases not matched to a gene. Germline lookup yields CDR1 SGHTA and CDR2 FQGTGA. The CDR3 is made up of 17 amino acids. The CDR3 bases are TGTGCCAGCAGCTTAAAACCAACTAGCGGGGGGTACAATGAGCAGTTCTTC. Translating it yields CASSLKPTSGGYNEQFF.

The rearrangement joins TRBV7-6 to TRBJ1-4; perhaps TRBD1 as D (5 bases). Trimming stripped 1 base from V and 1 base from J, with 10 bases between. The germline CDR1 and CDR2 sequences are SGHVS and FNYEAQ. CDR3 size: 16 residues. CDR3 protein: CASSLGGVGTNEKLFF. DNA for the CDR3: TGTGCCAGCAGCTTAGGGGGCGTGGGAACTAATGAAAAACTGTTTTTT.

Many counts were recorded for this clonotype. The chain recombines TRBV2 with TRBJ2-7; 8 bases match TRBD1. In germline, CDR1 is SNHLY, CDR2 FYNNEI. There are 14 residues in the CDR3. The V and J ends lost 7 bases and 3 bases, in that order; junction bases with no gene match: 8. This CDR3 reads CASMGQAAVYEQYF. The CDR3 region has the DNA TGTGCCAGCATGGGACAGGCGGCGGTCTACGAGCAGTACTTC. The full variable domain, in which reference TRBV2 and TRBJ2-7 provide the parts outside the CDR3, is EPEVTQTPSHQVTQMGQEVILRCVPISNHLYFYWYRQILGQKVEFLVSFYNNEISEKSEIFDDQFSVERPDGSNFTLKIRSTKLEDSAMYFCASMGQAAVYEQYFGPGTRLTVT.

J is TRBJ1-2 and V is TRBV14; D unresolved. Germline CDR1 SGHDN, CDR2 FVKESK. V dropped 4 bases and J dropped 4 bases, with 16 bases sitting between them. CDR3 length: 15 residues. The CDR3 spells CASSPQPGGLYGYTF. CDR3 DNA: TGTGCCAGCAGCCCCCAGCCCGGCGGTCTCTATGGCTACACCTTC.

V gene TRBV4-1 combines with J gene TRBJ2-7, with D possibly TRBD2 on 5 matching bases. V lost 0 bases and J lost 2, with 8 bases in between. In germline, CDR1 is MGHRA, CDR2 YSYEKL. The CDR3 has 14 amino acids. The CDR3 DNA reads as TGCGCCAGCAGCCAAGATCGGGGAACCTACGAGCAGTACTTC. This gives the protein CASSQDRGTYEQYF.

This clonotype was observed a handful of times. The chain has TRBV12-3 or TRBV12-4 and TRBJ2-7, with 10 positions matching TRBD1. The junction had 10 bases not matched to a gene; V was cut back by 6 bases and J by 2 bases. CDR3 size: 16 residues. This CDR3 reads CASSSFPGTGAYEQYF. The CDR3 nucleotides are TGTGCCAGCAGCTCCTTTCCTGGGACAGGGGCCTACGAGCAGTACTTC.

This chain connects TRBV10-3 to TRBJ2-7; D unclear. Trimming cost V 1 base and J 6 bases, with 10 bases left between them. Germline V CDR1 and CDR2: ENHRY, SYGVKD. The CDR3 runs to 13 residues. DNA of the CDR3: TGTGCCATCAGTGAGTTACCGGGTCTCGAGCAGTACTTC. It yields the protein CAISELPGLEQYF.

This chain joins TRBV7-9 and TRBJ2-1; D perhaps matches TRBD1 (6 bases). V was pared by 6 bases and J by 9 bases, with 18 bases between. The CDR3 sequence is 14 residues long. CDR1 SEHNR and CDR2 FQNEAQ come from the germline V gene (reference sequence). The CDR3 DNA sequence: TGTGCCAGCAGTGATGACCGAACAGGGCCTGAGCAGTTCTTC. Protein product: CASSDDRTGPEQFF. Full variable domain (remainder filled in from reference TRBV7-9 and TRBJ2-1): DTGVSQNPRHKITKRGQNVTFRCDPISEHNRLYWYRQTLGQGPEFLTYFQNEAQLEKSRLLSDRFSAERPKGSFSTLEIQRTEQGDSAMYLCASSDDRTGPEQFFGPGTRLTVL.

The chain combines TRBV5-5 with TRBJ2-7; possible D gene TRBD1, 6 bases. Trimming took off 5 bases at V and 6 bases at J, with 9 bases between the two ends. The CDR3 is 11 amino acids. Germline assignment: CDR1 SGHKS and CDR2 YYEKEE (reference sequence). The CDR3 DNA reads TGTGCCAGCAGTAACAGGGTCGAGCAGTACTTC. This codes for CASSNRVEQYF.

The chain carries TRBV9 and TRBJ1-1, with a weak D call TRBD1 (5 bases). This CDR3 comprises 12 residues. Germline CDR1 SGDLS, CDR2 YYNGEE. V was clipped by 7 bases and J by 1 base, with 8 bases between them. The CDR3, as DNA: TGTGCCAGCGGGGGGGAGAACACTGAAGCTTTCTTT. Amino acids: CASGGENTEAFF.

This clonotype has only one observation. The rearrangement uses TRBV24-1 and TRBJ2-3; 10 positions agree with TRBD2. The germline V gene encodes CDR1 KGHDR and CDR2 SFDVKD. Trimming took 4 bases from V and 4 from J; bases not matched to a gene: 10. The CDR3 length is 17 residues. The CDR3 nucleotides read TGTGCCACCAGTGACAATACCCATAGCGGGAGGTCAGATACGCAGTATTTT. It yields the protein CATSDNTHSGRSDTQYF.

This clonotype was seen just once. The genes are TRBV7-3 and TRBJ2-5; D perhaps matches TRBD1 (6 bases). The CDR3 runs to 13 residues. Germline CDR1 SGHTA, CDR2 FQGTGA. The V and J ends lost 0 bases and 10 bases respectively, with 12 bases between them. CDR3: CASSLTPTGFQYF. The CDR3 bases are TGTGCCAGCAGCTTAACCCCCACAGGGTTCCAGTACTTC. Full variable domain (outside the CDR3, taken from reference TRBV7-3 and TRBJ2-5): GAGVSQTPSNKVTEKGKYVELRCDPISGHTALYWYRQSLGQGPEFLIYFQGTGAADDSGLPNDRFFAVRPEGSVSTLKIQRTERGDSAVYLCASSLTPTGFQYFGPGTRLLVL.

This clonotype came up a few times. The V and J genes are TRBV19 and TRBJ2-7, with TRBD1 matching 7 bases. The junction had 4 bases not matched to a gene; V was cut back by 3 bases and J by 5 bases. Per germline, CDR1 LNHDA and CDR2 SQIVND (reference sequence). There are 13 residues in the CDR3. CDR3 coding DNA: TGTGCCAGTAGTATTGGACAGGCTAACGAGCAGTACTTC. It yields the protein CASSIGQANEQYF.

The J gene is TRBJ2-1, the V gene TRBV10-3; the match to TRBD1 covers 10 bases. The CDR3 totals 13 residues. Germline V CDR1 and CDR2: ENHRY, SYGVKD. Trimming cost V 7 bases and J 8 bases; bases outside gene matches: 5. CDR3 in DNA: TGTGCCATCAAGGGACAGGGGAGCGATGAGCAGTTCTTC. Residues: CAIKGQGSDEQFF.

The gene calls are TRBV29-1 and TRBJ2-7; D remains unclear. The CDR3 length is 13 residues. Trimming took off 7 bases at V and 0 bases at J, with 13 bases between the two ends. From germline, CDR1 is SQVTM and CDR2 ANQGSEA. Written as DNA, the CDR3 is TGCAGCGCTCGGTTGCCCAGCTCCTACGAGCAGTACTTC. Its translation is CSARLPSSYEQYF.

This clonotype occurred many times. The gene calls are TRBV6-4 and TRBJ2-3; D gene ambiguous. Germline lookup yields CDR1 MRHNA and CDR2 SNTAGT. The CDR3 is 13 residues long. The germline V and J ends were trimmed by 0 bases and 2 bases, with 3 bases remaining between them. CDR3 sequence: CASSDSTTDTQYF. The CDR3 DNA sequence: TGTGCCAGCAGTGACTCGACCACAGATACGCAGTATTTT.

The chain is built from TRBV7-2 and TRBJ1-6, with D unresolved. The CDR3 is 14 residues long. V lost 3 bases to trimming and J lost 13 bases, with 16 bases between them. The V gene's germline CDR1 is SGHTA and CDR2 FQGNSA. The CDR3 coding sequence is TGTGCCAGCAGCTTTGACGGAGGTGAAAGGCCCCTCCACTTT. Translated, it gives CASSFDGGERPLHF.

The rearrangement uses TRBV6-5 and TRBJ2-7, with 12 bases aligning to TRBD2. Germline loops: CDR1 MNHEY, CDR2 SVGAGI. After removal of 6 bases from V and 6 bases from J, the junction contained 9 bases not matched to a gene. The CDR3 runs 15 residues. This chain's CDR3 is CASSPRLAGVLEQYF. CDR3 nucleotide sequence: TGTGCCAGCAGCCCCAGACTAGCGGGAGTTCTCGAGCAGTACTTC.

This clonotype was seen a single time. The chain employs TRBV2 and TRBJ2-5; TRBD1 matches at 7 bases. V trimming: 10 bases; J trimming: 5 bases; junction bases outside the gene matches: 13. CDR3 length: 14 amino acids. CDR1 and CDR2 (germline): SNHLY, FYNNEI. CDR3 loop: CAILFRDREETQYF. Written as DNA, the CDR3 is TGTGCCATTCTTTTCCGGGACAGAGAGGAGACCCAGTACTTC.

The CDR3: CASSPPVAENQETQYF. The CDR3 DNA is TGTGCCAGCAGCCCACCGGTAGCGGAGAACCAAGAGACCCAGTACTTC. The V call is TRBV6-2 or TRBV6-3, the J call TRBJ2-5; D is perhaps TRBD2 (6 bases). Looked up from germline, CDR1 is MNHEY and CDR2 is SVGEGT. CDR3 size: 16 residues. Trimming cost V 6 bases and J 0 bases, with 17 bases left between them.

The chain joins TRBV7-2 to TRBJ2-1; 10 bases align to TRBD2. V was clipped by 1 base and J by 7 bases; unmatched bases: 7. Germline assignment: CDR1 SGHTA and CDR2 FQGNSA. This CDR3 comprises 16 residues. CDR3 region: CASSLEASGSYNEQFF. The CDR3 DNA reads TGTGCCAGCAGCTTAGAGGCTAGCGGGAGCTATAATGAGCAGTTCTTC.

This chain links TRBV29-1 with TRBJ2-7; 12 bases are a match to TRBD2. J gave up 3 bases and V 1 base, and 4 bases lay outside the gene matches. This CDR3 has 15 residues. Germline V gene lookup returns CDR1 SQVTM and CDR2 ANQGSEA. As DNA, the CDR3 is TGCAGCGTTGAAGCTAGCGGGAGGGATTACTACGAGCAGTACTTC. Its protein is CSVEASGRDYYEQYF.

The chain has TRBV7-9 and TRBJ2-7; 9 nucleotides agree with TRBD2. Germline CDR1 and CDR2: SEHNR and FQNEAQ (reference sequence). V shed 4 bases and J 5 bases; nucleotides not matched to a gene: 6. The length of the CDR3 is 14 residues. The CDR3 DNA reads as TGTGCCAGCAGCTACGCTAGCGGGACGGACGAGCAGTACTTC. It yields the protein CASSYASGTDEQYF. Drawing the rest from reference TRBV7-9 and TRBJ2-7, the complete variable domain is DTGVSQNPRHKITKRGQNVTFRCDPISEHNRLYWYRQTLGQGPEFLTYFQNEAQLEKSRLLSDRFSAERPKGSFSTLEIQRTEQGDSAMYLCASSYASGTDEQYFGPGTRLTVT.

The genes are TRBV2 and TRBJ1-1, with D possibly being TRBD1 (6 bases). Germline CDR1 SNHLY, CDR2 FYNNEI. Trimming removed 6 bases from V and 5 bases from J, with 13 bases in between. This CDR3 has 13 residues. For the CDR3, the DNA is TGTGCCAGCAGGACCCAGGGGATGACTGAAGCTTTCTTT. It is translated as CASRTQGMTEAFF.